The rows below give T cell receptor beta chains drawn from one sample of a study of T cell repertoires in cytomegalovirus infection. MiXCR, run by TCRdb on the reads, gives a single entry per CDR3 protein. The sample lists roughly 310,000 distinct CDR3 sequences, roughly a sixth occurring once. Sequencing was done on a sample of PBMCs. The source is a human donor in good health (CMV status not recorded). Some clones in this sample may be carry-over from other donors' samples. The CDR3 runs from the conserved cysteine through the conserved F or W. D genes are given only for firm matches. Part of the rows lack a size; the others show once, few, many or a class for expanded clones.

CDR3 protein,CDR3 DNA,D gene,clone size,J gene,V gene
CASSLDRLADTQYF,TGTGCCAGCAGCTTAGACAGATTAGCAGATACGCAGTATTTT,.,few,TRBJ2-3,TRBV7-2
CAITDGRDQPQHF,TGTGCCATCACTGACGGACGGGATCAGCCCCAGCATTTT,.,.,TRBJ1-5,TRBV10-3
CASTLTGGTEAFF,TGTGCCAGCACCCTTACAGGGGGCACTGAAGCTTTCTTT,TRBD1,many,TRBJ1-1,TRBV12-3/TRBV12-4
CASNQGSYNSPLHF,TGTGCCAGCAACCAGGGCTCCTATAATTCACCCCTCCACTTT,.,once,TRBJ1-6,TRBV25-1
CASSLGMVGYEQYF,TGTGCCAGCAGCTTAGGGATGGTTGGCTACGAGCAGTACTTC,.,many,TRBJ2-7,TRBV7-2
CASSFFGDTGELFF,TGTGCCAGCAGTTTTTTTGGGGACACCGGGGAGCTGTTTTTT,.,.,TRBJ2-2,TRBV12-3/TRBV12-4
CASSPGQGASTGELFF,TGCGCCAGCAGCCCAGGACAGGGGGCATCGACCGGGGAGCTGTTTTTT,TRBD1,once,TRBJ2-2,TRBV5-1
CASSSGVGGEQYF,TGTGCCAGTAGTTCGGGGGTCGGAGGCGAGCAGTACTTC,.,.,TRBJ2-7,TRBV19
CASSLFRTGGYGANVLTF,TGTGCCAGCAGCTTATTCCGGACAGGGGGCTATGGGGCCAACGTCCTGACTTTC,TRBD1,many,TRBJ2-6,TRBV7-2
CSVVTGVVNEQFF,TGCAGCGTTGTGACAGGGGTAGTCAATGAGCAGTTCTTC,TRBD1,few,TRBJ2-1,TRBV29-1
CSARVHSDNEQFF,TGCAGTGCTCGGGTCCACAGCGACAATGAGCAGTTCTTC,.,.,TRBJ2-1,TRBV20-1
CASSLLNDNEQFF,TGTGCCAGCAGCCTGCTGAACGACAATGAGCAGTTCTTC,.,.,TRBJ2-1,TRBV6-2/TRBV6-3
CASSLDSGLGETQYF,TGCGCCAGCAGCTTGGATTCGGGGTTAGGAGAGACCCAGTACTTC,.,few,TRBJ2-5,TRBV5-1
CASSLELVRTEAFF,TGTGCCAGCAGCTTAGAATTGGTGCGGACTGAAGCTTTCTTT,.,many,TRBJ1-1,TRBV7-9
CSASGWGRTANEQFF,TGCAGTGCTAGCGGGTGGGGCAGAACCGCCAATGAGCAGTTCTTC,.,few,TRBJ2-1,TRBV20-1
CASSNPFRNTEAFF,TGTGCCAGCAGTAACCCTTTCAGGAACACTGAAGCTTTCTTT,.,few,TRBJ1-1,TRBV2
CASSLPGGWDYGYTF,TGTGCCAGCAGTTTACCGGGGGGCTGGGACTATGGCTACACCTTC,.,few,TRBJ1-2,TRBV28
CASSLDGLSYEQYF,TGTGCCAGCAGCTTGGACGGCCTCTCCTACGAGCAGTACTTC,.,many,TRBJ2-7,TRBV7-2
CASSQEGQGYNEQFF,TGCGCCAGCAGCCAAGAGGGACAGGGGTACAATGAGCAGTTCTTC,TRBD1,few,TRBJ2-1,TRBV4-1
CASSPQVGLRMEQFF,TGTGCCAGCAGCCCCCAGGTGGGACTACGAATGGAGCAGTTCTTC,TRBD2,.,TRBJ2-1,TRBV6-1
CSARTPSTYNSPLHF,TGCAGTGCGAGGACTCCGAGCACCTATAATTCACCCCTCCACTTT,.,few,TRBJ1-6,TRBV20-1
CASSSLISSGNTIYF,TGTGCCAGCAGCTCTCTAATTAGCTCTGGAAACACCATATATTTT,.,many,TRBJ1-3,TRBV11-2
CASRFGGGGAYQPQHF,TGTGCCAGCAGATTTGGTGGAGGGGGGGCCTATCAGCCCCAGCATTTT,.,many,TRBJ1-5,TRBV28
CASSSLTSSDEQYF,TGTGCCAGCAGCTCCCTGACTAGCTCCGACGAGCAGTACTTC,TRBD2,few,TRBJ2-7,TRBV5-4
CASSQDVGTGGETQYF,TGCGCCAGCAGCCAAGACGTAGGGACAGGGGGAGAGACCCAGTACTTC,TRBD1,few,TRBJ2-5,TRBV4-3
CASLAPPLTGEAFF,TGTGCCAGCTTAGCTCCCCCTCTGACGGGGGAAGCTTTCTTT,.,many,TRBJ1-1,TRBV7-2
CASRRASETNEKLFF,TGTGCCAGCAGGAGGGCATCGGAGACCAATGAAAAACTGTTTTTT,.,.,TRBJ1-4,TRBV5-4